A single sample gave rise to the 11 T cell receptor beta chains below, sequenced in a study of identical twins. TCRdb processed the 5' RACE reads anew with MiXCR; each CDR3 protein has one entry. This table holds about 530,000 distinct CDR3 sequences, under 25% found once. These same data were also listed under a study on yellow fever vaccine responses in identical twins.

Sample: CD4+ T cells sorted from blood. These receptors were obtained from a woman aged 18-29 years in good health.

This chain connects TRBV5-1 to TRBJ1-1; D not certain. V was shortened by 0 bases and J by 1 base, with 10 bases between the two germline ends. Germline V gene data show CDR1 as SGHRS and CDR2 as YFSETQ. The CDR3 is made up of 15 amino acids. The CDR3 is CASSLVPWANTEAFF. CDR3 nucleotide sequence: TGCGCCAGCAGCTTGGTCCCCTGGGCGAACACTGAAGCTTTCTTT.

This clonotype has just a few counts. This chain connects TRBV20-1 to TRBJ2-1; weak D call: TRBD1 (6 bases). Trimming left V 4 bases short and J 1 base short, with 8 bases between. This CDR3 comprises 13 residues. Germline loops: CDR1 DFQATT, CDR2 SNEGSKA (reference sequence). In DNA, the CDR3 is TGCAGTGCTAAACAGGGTTCCTACAATGAGCAGTTCTTC. This gives the protein CSAKQGSYNEQFF.

This clonotype appeared a few times. This chain uses TRBV11-2 with TRBJ2-4; perhaps D is TRBD1 or TRBD2 (5 bases each). This CDR3 region has 15 residues. CDR1 and CDR2 (germline): SGHAT, FQNNGV. Trimming took 3 bases from V and 1 from J, leaving 10 bases between them. The CDR3 region has the DNA TGTGCCAGCAGCTTGCTTGGGACCGCCAAAAACATTCAGTACTTC. Its protein product is CASSLLGTAKNIQYF.

This clonotype has a handful of counts. This sequence joins TRBV5-1 and TRBJ2-7; tentatively, D is TRBD2 (5 bases). The CDR3 has 14 amino acids. CDR1 and CDR2 from the germline V gene are SGHRS and YFSETQ. V was pared by 0 bases and J by 0 bases, with 7 bases between. The CDR3: CASSLAGVSYEQYF. The CDR3 bases are TGCGCCAGCAGCTTGGCCGGGGTCTCCTACGAGCAGTACTTC.

This clonotype showed up just a few times. This rearrangement joins TRBV12-3 or TRBV12-4 to TRBJ1-2; no firm D call. Deletions cut 1 base from V and 5 bases from J, with 14 bases between. The CDR3 is made up of 15 amino acids. The CDR3 sequence is CASSLEGLNSYGYTF. CDR3 bases: TGTGCCAGCAGTTTAGAGGGCCTTAACTCGTATGGCTACACCTTC.

This chain connects TRBV28 to TRBJ2-5; TRBD2 aligns across 8 bases. The CDR3 runs to 17 residues. Per the germline V gene, CDR1 is MDHEN and CDR2 is SYDVKM. Trimming at V came to 3 bases and at J to 3 bases, leaving 12 bases not matched to a gene. The CDR3 is CASSFLQRELNKETQYF. The CDR3, as DNA: TGTGCCAGCAGTTTCCTTCAGCGGGAGTTAAATAAAGAGACCCAGTACTTC.

J is TRBJ2-3 and V is TRBV5-1; no clear D gene. The CDR3 runs to 16 residues. Trimming stripped 0 bases from V and 3 bases from J, with 14 bases between. Germline lookup yields CDR1 SGHRS and CDR2 YFSETQ. This chain's CDR3 is CASSLAGWGGTDTQYF. CDR3 nucleotide sequence: TGCGCCAGCAGCTTGGCCGGCTGGGGTGGAACAGATACGCAGTATTTT. The full variable domain, with the rest looked up from reference TRBV5-1 and TRBJ2-3, is KAGVTQTPRYLIKTRGQQVTLSCSPISGHRSVSWYQQTPGQGLQFLFEYFSETQRNKGNFPGRFSGRQFSNSRSEMNVSTLELGDSALYLCASSLAGWGGTDTQYFGPGTRLTVL.

J is TRBJ1-5 and V is TRBV5-5; D is undetermined. Trimming cost V 3 bases and J 0 bases, with 7 bases left between them. The CDR3 extends over 14 amino acids. Per germline, CDR1 SGHKS and CDR2 YYEKEE (reference sequence). The CDR3 DNA is TGTGCCAGCAGCTGGGTGGATAGCAATCAGCCCCAGCATTTT. It codes for CASSWVDSNQPQHF.

A remark on this clonotype: A junction end diverges from the germline sequence, so it may reflect a read error. The gene calls are TRBV20-1 and TRBJ2-1; TRBD2 aligns across 13 bases. The CDR3 loop spans 17 amino acids. Germline loops: CDR1 DFQATT, CDR2 SNEGSKA (reference sequence). The CDR3 DNA sequence: TGCTGTGCGGGGTTACTAGCGGGAGGGAGCTCCTACAATGAGCAGTTCTTC. As protein: CCAGLLAGGSSYNEQFF.

The sample holds many counts of this clonotype. V is TRBV12-3 or TRBV12-4 and J is TRBJ1-2; TRBD1 aligns across 11 bases. V lost 5 bases to trimming and J lost 10 bases; unmatched junction nucleotides: 9. The CDR3 spans 14 residues. CDR3 DNA: TGTGCCAGCAGTCGCGGACAGGGGGCGACTAACTACACCTTC. It encodes CASSRGQGATNYTF.

The sample holds many counts of this clonotype. The CDR3 region is CASSFMQGNGYTF. The DNA for the CDR3 is TGTGCCAGCAGTTTTATGCAGGGTAATGGCTACACCTTC. J is TRBJ1-2 and V is TRBV12-3 or TRBV12-4, with D tentatively TRBD1 (5 bases). Trimming removed 3 bases from V and 6 bases from J, with 11 bases in between. The CDR3 extends over 13 amino acids.